Listed below are T cell receptor beta chains from one sample, sequenced in a study of beta chain features in type 1 diabetes. Clones were sequenced by immunoSEQ multiplex PCR, and TCRdb holds only the in-frame ones, with some missing. Here the sample spans around 310,000 clones, approximately 12% being singletons. Sequences were obtained from naive CD4+ T cells from blood. These receptors were taken from a woman aged 18-29 years with type 1 diabetes. The CDR3 runs from the conserved cysteine through the conserved F or W. Fields, in order: D gene, J gene, V gene, clone size, CDR3 DNA, CDR3 protein. D genes are given only for firm matches. The listing skips clone size in some rows; elsewhere it reads once, few, many or a size class.

>TRBD1|TRBJ1-5|TRBV6-5|few
TGTGCCAGCAGGACAGGGATGGGCAATCAGCCCCAGCATTTT
CASRTGMGNQPQHF
>TRBD2|TRBJ2-3|TRBV7-9|few
TGTGCCAGCAGCTTATTGGCTAGCGGGAACACAGATACGCAGTATTTT
CASSLLASGNTDTQYF
>TRBD1|TRBJ1-1|TRBV5-1|.
TGCGCCAGCACCAAGGGGGCGGCGAACACTGAAGCTTTCTTT
CASTKGAANTEAFF
>TRBD2|TRBJ2-3|TRBV5-4|.
TGTGCCAGCAGCTTGGGAGCGGTTGGGAGGGGAGATACGCAGTATTTT
CASSLGAVGRGDTQYF
>TRBD1|TRBJ2-4|TRBV29-1|few
TGCAGCGTTGACTCAGGGGGCAAAAACATTCAGTACTTC
CSVDSGGKNIQYF
>TRBD2|TRBJ2-2|TRBV7-8|.
TGTGCCAGCAGCCGTTTGCGGGAGAGGAACACCGGGGAGCTGTTTTTT
CASSRLRERNTGELFF
>TRBD1|TRBJ1-2|TRBV29-1|.
TGCAGCGTAGGGACAGGGAAACATGGCTACACCTTC
CSVGTGKHGYTF
>TRBD2|TRBJ2-2|TRBV4-3|.
TGCGCCAGCAGCCAGACTAGCACGAACACCGGGGAGCTGTTTTTT
CASSQTSTNTGELFF
>TRBD1|TRBJ1-5|TRBV12-5|.
TGTGCTAGGGGAAGGGACAGGGGAAATCAGCCCCAGCATTTT
CARGRDRGNQPQHF
>TRBD1|TRBJ2-5|TRBV6-5|.
TGTGCCAGCAGTCCCTGGACAGGGCGCTCAGAGACCCAGTACTTC
CASSPWTGRSETQYF
>.|TRBJ2-2|TRBV6-5|.
TGTGCCAGCAAACATCGGAACACCGGGGAGCTGTTTTTT
CASKHRNTGELFF
>.|TRBJ2-7|TRBV30|.
TGTGCCTGGACTCATCAGGCTGGGGGCAAGCAGTACTTC
CAWTHQAGGKQYF
>.|TRBJ2-7|TRBV28|.
TGTGCCAGCAGTTTTGGAGGGGTCGGCTCCTACGAGCAGTACTTC
CASSFGGVGSYEQYF
>TRBD1|TRBJ1-2|TRBV9|few
TGTGCCAGCAGCAAACAACACGACAGGGTCTTTGGCTACACCTTC
CASSKQHDRVFGYTF
>TRBD2|TRBJ2-1|TRBV18|many
TGTGCCACCGTCCCTAGCGGGTATGAGCAGTTCTTC
CATVPSGYEQFF
>TRBD1|TRBJ1-5|TRBV29-1|.
TGCAGCGTCGGACAGGGGAATCAGCCCCAGCATTTT
CSVGQGNQPQHF